This T cell receptor (beta chain) is drawn from a study of control samples from healthy donors and cancer patients. Germline CDR1 SGHRS, CDR2 YFSETQ. The CDR3 sequence is 14 residues long. Trimming took 4 bases from V and 5 from J; bases not matched to a gene: 2. Assay used: immunoSEQ multiplex PCR; TCRdb lists only in-frame clones, some missing. This table holds 150,000 to 180,000 clones, roughly 94% found once. This sequence joins TRBV5-1 and TRBJ1-4; 10 bases are shared with TRBD1. The sequenced sample consisted of blood. This TCR was recovered from a man aged 40-49 years in good health. The CDR3 nucleotides read TGCGCCAGCAGCGCGGGACAGGGGAATGAAAAACTGTTTTTT. Its protein is CASSAGQGNEKLFF.